This record concerns one T cell receptor (beta chain) sequence. This specimen belongs to a study of CD8 T cells in Susac syndrome. RNA in amounts of roughly 0.5 to 1 ug was reverse transcribed with random hexamers. TCRdb called the immunoSEQ multiplex PCR reads again in MiXCR, with one record for every CDR3 protein. The sample consists of around 80,000 distinct CDR3 sequences, over 75% of them appearing once. Trimming left V 0 bases short and J 4 bases short, with 13 bases between. Germline CDR1 is SGHRS and CDR2 is YFSETQ. The CDR3 contains 15 residues. V gene TRBV5-1 combines with J gene TRBJ1-2; D is undetermined. The sequenced material came from CD8+ T cells from PBMCs. The TCR originated in a human donor with multiple sclerosis. Here the CDR3 DNA reads TGCGCCAGCAGCTTGGGCGGAGGGTCAGTCTATGGCTACACCTTC. Its translation: CASSLGGGSVYGYTF.